The clone carrying this T cell receptor (beta chain) has a handful of counts. Its antigen remains unidentified. CDR1 and CDR2 (germline): LGHDT, YNNKEL (reference sequence). There are 16 residues in the CDR3. The V and J ends lost 0 bases and 2 bases, in that order; junction bases with no gene match: 7. The library was built from 400 ng RNA with molecular barcoded adaptors for alpha/delta and beta/gamma chains. TCRdb re-called the reads with MiXCR, one entry per CDR3 protein. The sample holds about 27,000 distinct CDR3 sequences; roughly 14% are singletons and the top ten take about 45%. This entry comes from a study of read filtering for tumor transcriptome and immune sequencing. Across the study: Per sample, TCR-region reads ranged about 4.05 to 11 million by IR-seq, about 75 to 1273 by RNA-seq.

Study-wide results and limits: Without single-read clonotypes, shared clonotype proportions correlated more between IR-seq and RNA-seq. Sorted CD138-negative bone marrow cells were not purified T cells.

This chain links TRBV3-1 with TRBJ2-7; the match to TRBD2 covers 7 bases. This sequence was found in a donor at least 40 years old with multiple myeloma. The material sequenced was a population of CD138-negative cells sorted from bone marrow. CDR3 nucleotides: TGTGCCAGCAGCCAAGAAACACCTAGCGGTCCCTACGAGCAGTACTTC. Amino acid sequence: CASSQETPSGPYEQYF.